This TCR beta chain was sequenced for a study of blood T cell repertoires in COVID-19. Study details: Samples taken during acute and convalescent COVID-19 were collected in the United States, Italy and Spain.

Germline lookup yields CDR1 SGHRS and CDR2 YFSETQ. Trimming removed 4 bases at V and 8 bases at J, with 24 bases between. The CDR3 length is 17 residues. Recruited during active infection, patients (from Seattle) were subsequently followed longitudinally. The authors' processing: From reference gene primer amplification, estimates of nucleated cell counts were derived. Assay used: immunoSEQ multiplex PCR; TCRdb lists only in-frame clones, some missing. That table gives V, J and clone size, and the DNA gave D and trimming. The sample lists 100,000 to 150,000 clones, around nine tenths seen once, with roughly an eighth in the top ten.

The specimen sequenced was peripheral blood. The chain recombines TRBV5-1 with TRBJ1-4; possible D gene TRBD1, 6 bases. The receptor's source is a woman between 70 and 85 years old with COVID-19, enrolled during active disease. The CDR3 is CASSPAGGPSKGEKLFF. Here the CDR3 DNA reads TGCGCCAGCAGCCCCGCTGGGGGCCCGTCTAAAGGGGAAAAACTGTTTTTT.